The subject of this entry is one T cell receptor beta chain. What it binds is unknown. This record belongs to a study of human CD8 memory T cell subsets. The PBMC originated from buffy coats obtained from healthy donors. Total CD8+ T cells were enriched by negative magnetic separation. Study findings and constraints: Effector memory cells lacked the similarly high diversity that stem-like memory and precursor exhausted T cells had. From the Chao1 estimates, stem-like memory T cells appeared to be more diverse than precursor exhausted T cells.

Investigators built TCR beta libraries using UMI-labeled 5' RACE. For each CDR3 protein, TCRdb gives one entry from its re-call of the 5' RACE reads, without DNA. The listing records 5,500 to 7,000 distinct CDR3 sequences. The source of this sequence is a human donor in good health. The specimen sequenced was CD8+ effector memory T cells (TEM) sorted from PBMCs. As to subset: effector memory CD8 T cells, CCR7- CD45RO+ CD95+.

This CDR3 reads CAWSGSASRHEQYF. The chain couples TRBV30 to TRBJ2-7; TCRdb reports TRBD2, a call that lacks DNA to check it against. This CDR3 comprises 14 residues. Germline-derived CDR1 and CDR2 are GTSNPN and SVGIG (reference sequence). Full variable domain (remainder filled in from reference TRBV30 and TRBJ2-7): SQTIHQWPATLVQPVGSPLSLECTVEGTSNPNLYWYRQAAGRGLQLLFYSVGIGQISSEVPQNLSASRPQDRQFILSSKKLLLSDSGFYLCAWSGSASRHEQYFGPGTRLTVT.